This T cell receptor (beta chain) originates from a study of vaccination and CD4 T cells after COVID-19. To note about this clonotype: The antigen is undetermined.

An Oncomine TCR Beta short-read assay was used to sequence the DNA from cultured CD4+ T cells. MiXCR, run by TCRdb on the PCR reads, gives a single entry per CDR3 protein. Of about 5,500 distinct CDR3 sequences in the sample, 30% to 45% are singletons; the top ten hold 40% to 45%. Treatment meaning: approximately 11-day PBMC culture with coronavirus spike peptide pools or control peptides (ViraFEST assay). CD4+ T-cell collection from the unexposed donor predated the COVID-19 pandemic (2011-2018). ViraFEST used peptide pools to expand antigen-specific T cells before TCR sequencing. This receptor was identified in a human donor in good health. Sequenced: CD4+ T cells from blood, cultured in vitro.

The chain's CDR3 is CASSLVIQREQFF. As DNA, the CDR3 is TGTGCCAGCAGCTTAGTCATACAGCGTGAGCAGTTCTTC. The V gene is TRBV7-2, the J gene TRBJ2-1; unclear D gene. In germline, CDR1 is SGHTA, CDR2 FQGNSA. The CDR3 runs 13 residues. Trimming took off 1 base at V and 9 bases at J, with 10 bases between the two ends. Complete variable domain (other parts from reference TRBV7-2 and TRBJ2-1): GAGVSQSPSNKVTEKGKDVELRCDPISGHTALYWYRQSLGQGLEFLIYFQGNSAPDKSGLPSDRFSAERTGGSVSTLTIQRTQQEDSAVYLCASSLVIQREQFFGPGTRLTVL.